This T cell receptor beta chain was sequenced in a study of PD-L1 blockade in urothelial cancer (dated by TCRdb to the late 2010s). With regard to the full study: All patients started therapy around 2014 and received atezolizumab 1,200 mg intravenously every 3 weeks. Blood samples gave median yields of around 150,000 T cells and 82,636 unique TCRs, along with a median clonality of around 0.08. Somatic, immune and clinical correlates of response to PD-L1 blockade with atezolizumab in urothelial cancer were the focus of an exploratory multi-omic analysis. Durable clinical benefit was achieved by nine patients but not by the remaining 20. TCR sequencing covered pretreatment tumor samples and matched, serially collected peripheral blood taken before and after atezolizumab treatment. About 90% of the roughly 30 patients were identified as males with urothelial cancer of bladder origin, and a prior smoking history was reported by 18 of 29 patients. Twenty-nine patients had pretreatment blood TCR-seq, about 25 had at least one posttreatment blood collection, and about 25 had tumor TCR-seq. Patients had an ECOG performance status of 0 or 1 and had received between 0 and 3 prior chemotherapy regimens. Durable clinical benefit was defined as a progression-free survival longer than 6 months, and TCR features were additionally tested against progression-free survival and overall survival. Blood samples were analyzed at two time points: 3 weeks after treatment start (second dose) and 6 weeks after treatment start. Whole exome sequencing and RNA sequencing of pretreatment tumors were performed alongside TCR sequencing in the same patients. Here is what the overall study found, with its caveats: Greater expansion of tumor-associated TCR clones in peripheral blood 3 weeks after the start of treatment was observed in patients with durable benefit (n of about 20, p = 0.022). Because the sample size was small (n ≈ 30) and many exploratory analyses were performed, the results are intended to be hypothesis-generating. Improved progression-free and overall survival was found to be associated with pretreatment peripheral blood TCR clonality below the median.

Spanning cysteine to phenylalanine, the CDR3 consists of 16 amino acids. This entry keeps only the CDR3 DNA: 48 bases, framed from base 1. Read against the paper, the sample's time point label means: peripheral blood 6 weeks after treatment start. A cohort of approximately 31 patients with locally advanced or metastatic urothelial carcinoma, treated at Memorial Sloan Kettering on a trial protocol, was included. Peripheral blood mononuclear cells were collected pretreatment and during treatment, with between 1 and 8 total time points obtained per patient. The Qiagen DNeasy Blood extraction kit was used to purify genomic DNA from total PBMCs and tumor samples. PBMCs were collected pretreatment and during treatment, and were isolated and stored as previously described. Synthetic TCR analog templates were spiked into each PCR so that absolute template abundance could be estimated from read counts. Using the immunoSEQ assay, TCRbeta CDR3 regions were amplified from genomic DNA with bias-controlled V and J gene primers. Sequencing of rearranged TCRbeta segments was performed at approximately 20X coverage. Turning to the authors' computational methods: Clustering was used to correct sequencing errors, and CDR3s were annotated against IMGT so that V, D and J genes could be assigned. Only productive TCRbeta rearrangements were used in downstream analyses, excluding out-of-frame or stop-codon sequences. Clonality was computed as one minus Shannon entropy normalized by the log of the number of unique productive sequences. Fisher's exact test with Benjamini-Hochberg correction, using a cutoff of adjusted p below 0.01, was how clones that differed between time points or between blood and tumor were identified. The table was pulled from immuneACCESS by TCRdb, which kept in-frame rearrangements only. Such tables lose some clones; where checked, under half of the loss comes from unresolved V genes, and the rest has no known cause. V and J calls and clone size follow that table, whereas D and trimming were derived from the DNA. The sample records 35,000 to 45,000 clones, around 90% of which are singletons. Of the sample, 7.3% is held by the ten largest clones.

As regards this clone: Its antigen remains undetermined. Base qualities are not at hand, and no much larger clone is one base apart.

Sequencing was performed on PBMCs, taken around atezolizumab (anti-PD-L1) treatment. This receptor chain uses TRBV21-1 and TRBJ1-2; the listed D gene, TRBD1, was not tested against the DNA. TRBV21-1 is shown as a pseudogene. This clonotype originated in a man in his 70s with urothelial cancer. DNA sequence: TGTGCCAGCAGCAACATATCCAGGGAATGGGACTATGGCTACACCTTC. This gives the protein CASSNISREWDYGYTF.